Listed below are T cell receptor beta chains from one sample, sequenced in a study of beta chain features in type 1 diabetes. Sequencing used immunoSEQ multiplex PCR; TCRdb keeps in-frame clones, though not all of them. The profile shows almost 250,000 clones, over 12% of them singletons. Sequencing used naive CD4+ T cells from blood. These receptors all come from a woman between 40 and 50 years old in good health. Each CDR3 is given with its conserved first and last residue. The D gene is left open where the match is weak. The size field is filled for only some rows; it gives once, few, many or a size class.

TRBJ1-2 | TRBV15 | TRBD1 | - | CATSRMDRGRDGYTF | TGTGCCACCAGCAGGATGGACAGGGGAAGGGATGGCTACACCTTC
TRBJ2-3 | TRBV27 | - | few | CASSPRHILTIGTDTQYF | TGTGCCAGCAGTCCAAGACACATTCTTACCATTGGCACAGATACGCAGTATTTT
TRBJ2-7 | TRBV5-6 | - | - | CASSLGLDLSYEQYF | TGTGCCAGCAGCCTCGGACTCGATCTTTCCTACGAGCAGTACTTC
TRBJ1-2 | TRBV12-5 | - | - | CASGPNGGGYGYTF | TGTGCTAGTGGTCCGAATGGGGGAGGCTATGGCTACACCTTC
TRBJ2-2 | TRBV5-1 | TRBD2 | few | CASGSAGLANTGELFF | TGCGCCAGCGGCTCAGCGGGACTCGCGAACACCGGGGAGCTGTTTTTT
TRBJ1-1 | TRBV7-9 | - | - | CASSLLIQGRAFF | TGTGCCAGCAGCTTATTAATCCAGGGGAGAGCTTTCTTT
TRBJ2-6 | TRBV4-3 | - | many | CASSQVGSSGANVLTF | TGCGCCAGCAGCCAAGTCGGTTCCTCTGGGGCCAACGTCCTGACTTTC
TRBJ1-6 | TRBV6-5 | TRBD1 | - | CASRGGQSGSPLHF | TGTGCCAGCAGAGGGGGACAGTCAGGGTCACCCCTCCACTTT
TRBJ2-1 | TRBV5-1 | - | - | CASSPPGAYNEQFF | TGCGCCAGCAGCCCTCCGGGGGCCTACAATGAGCAGTTCTTC
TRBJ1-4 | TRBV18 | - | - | CASSPADWAWKLFF | TGTGCCAGCTCACCTGCCGATTGGGCCTGGAAACTGTTTTTT
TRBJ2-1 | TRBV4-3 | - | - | CASSQDWRGPWQFF | TGCGCCAGCAGCCAAGATTGGAGGGGCCCCTGGCAGTTCTTC
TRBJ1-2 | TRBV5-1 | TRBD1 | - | CASSQGQGTHYGYTF | TGCGCCAGCAGCCAGGGACAGGGGACCCACTATGGCTACACCTTC
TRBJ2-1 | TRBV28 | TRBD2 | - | CASSFSHLGATSGRYNEQFF | TGTGCCAGCAGTTTCTCCCACCTCGGGGCCACTAGCGGGCGATACAATGAGCAGTTCTTC
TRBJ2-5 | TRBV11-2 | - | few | CASSYRRRGVETQYF | TGTGCCAGCAGTTACCGACGTCGGGGAGTAGAGACCCAGTACTTC
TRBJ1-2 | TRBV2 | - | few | CASEDGYGYTF | TGTGCCAGCGAGGATGGCTATGGCTACACCTTC
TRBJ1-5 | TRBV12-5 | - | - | CASGLTRGVEGQPQHF | TGTGCTAGTGGTTTGACACGGGGTGTTGAAGGACAGCCCCAGCATTTT
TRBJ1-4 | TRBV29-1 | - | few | CSVLDGGVANEKLFF | TGCAGCGTTCTTGACGGAGGGGTGGCTAATGAAAAACTGTTTTTT
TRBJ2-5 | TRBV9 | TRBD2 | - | CASSVELGVGGETQYF | TGTGCCAGCAGCGTAGAACTGGGGGTGGGAGGGGAGACCCAGTACTTC
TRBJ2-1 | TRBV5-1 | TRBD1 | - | CASSSRTGGYLNEQFF | TGCGCCAGCAGCTCCAGGACAGGGGGCTATCTCAATGAGCAGTTCTTC
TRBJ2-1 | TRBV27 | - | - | CASNLREAAGYNEQFF | TGTGCCAGCAACCTGAGGGAGGCTGCGGGTTACAATGAGCAGTTCTTC
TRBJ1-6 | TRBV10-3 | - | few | CAISEEDSPLHF | TGTGCCATCAGTGAGGAGGATTCACCCCTCCACTTT
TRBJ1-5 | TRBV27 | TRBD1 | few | CASSLQGAYQPQHF | TGTGCCAGCAGTTTACAGGGGGCCTATCAGCCCCAGCATTTT
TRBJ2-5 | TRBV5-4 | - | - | CASMSEGGGARETQYF | TGTGCCAGCATGTCCGAGGGGGGGGGCGCACGAGAGACCCAGTACTTC
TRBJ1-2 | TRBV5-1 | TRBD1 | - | CASSPGTGGHGYTF | TGCGCCAGCAGTCCCGGGACAGGGGGTCATGGCTACACCTTC
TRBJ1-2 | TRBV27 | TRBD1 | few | CASSLSDRPSGGYTF | TGTGCCAGCAGTTTATCGGACAGGCCTTCGGGAGGCTACACCTTC
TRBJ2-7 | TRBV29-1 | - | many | CSVTRGREQYF | TGCAGCGTCACTCGTGGTCGTGAGCAGTACTTC
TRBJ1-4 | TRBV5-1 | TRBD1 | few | CASSLRGTVSTELFF | TGCGCCAGCAGCTTAAGAGGGACAGTCTCAACCGAGCTGTTTTTT
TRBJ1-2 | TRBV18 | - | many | CASSPLEGYTF | TGTGCCAGCTCACCGCTCGAGGGCTACACCTTC
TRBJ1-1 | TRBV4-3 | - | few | CASSLIGRSPEAFF | TGCGCCAGCAGCCTAATAGGGAGAAGCCCTGAAGCTTTCTTT
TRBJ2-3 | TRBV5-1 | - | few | CASSWAGSTDTQYF | TGCGCCAGCAGCTGGGCGGGGAGCACAGATACGCAGTATTTT
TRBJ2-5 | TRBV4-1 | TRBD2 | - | CASSQAERGGRETQYF | TGCGCCAGCAGCCAAGCGGAGCGGGGGGGCCGGGAGACCCAGTACTTC
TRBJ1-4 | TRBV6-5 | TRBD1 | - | CASSWTGTDEKLFF | TGTGCCAGCAGTTGGACAGGCACGGATGAAAAACTGTTTTTT
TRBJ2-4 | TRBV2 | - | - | CASSVPPGLAKNIQYF | TGTGCCAGCAGCGTACCTCCAGGGTTAGCCAAAAACATTCAGTACTTC
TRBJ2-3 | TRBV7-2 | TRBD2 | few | CASSPTGTSAATDTQYF | TGTGCCAGCAGCCCAACCGGGACTAGCGCGGCGACAGATACGCAGTATTTT
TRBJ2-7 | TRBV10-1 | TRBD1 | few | CASSPGQGGEQYF | TGCGCCAGCAGTCCTGGACAGGGCGGCGAGCAGTACTTC
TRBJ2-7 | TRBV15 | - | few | CATSRDMGVVPYEQYF | TGTGCCACCAGCAGAGATATGGGAGTGGTGCCCTACGAGCAGTACTTC
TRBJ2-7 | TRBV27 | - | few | CASSSPPGKQYF | TGTGCCAGCAGTTCCCCCCCGGGGAAGCAGTACTTC
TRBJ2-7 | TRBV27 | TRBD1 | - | CASSIRDRTTIAREQYF | TGTGCCAGCAGCATCCGGGACAGGACCACTATTGCCCGCGAGCAGTACTTC
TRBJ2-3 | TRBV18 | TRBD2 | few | CASSPKVGGSTDTQYF | TGTGCCAGCTCACCAAAGGTGGGGGGGAGCACAGATACGCAGTATTTT
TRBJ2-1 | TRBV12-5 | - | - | CASGLVVGGPYNEQFF | TGTGCTAGTGGTTTGGTAGTCGGGGGGCCCTACAATGAGCAGTTCTTC
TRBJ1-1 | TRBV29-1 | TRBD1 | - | CSAGTGETEAFF | TGCAGCGCCGGGACAGGGGAGACTGAAGCTTTCTTT